A single sample is the source of the 2 T cell receptor beta chains below, sequenced in a study of blood T cell repertoires in COVID-19. Data came from immunoSEQ multiplex PCR; TCRdb stores just in-frame clones and leaves some out. The data hold some 57,000 clones, with nearly 90% observed a single time. Sequenced input: peripheral blood. All receptors derive from a man between 60 and 75 years old with acute or convalescent COVID-19.

The gene calls are TRBV6-5 and TRBJ1-5; D might be TRBD1 (5 bases). Germline CDR1 MNHEY, CDR2 SVGAGI. Between the trimmed V and J ends, which lost 6 bases and 7 bases, there was a span of 16 bases. CDR3 size: 14 residues. Here the CDR3 reads CASRTGGLGQPQHF. DNA of the CDR3: TGTGCCAGCAGAACGGGGGGTTTGGGGCAGCCCCAGCATTTT.

The V call is TRBV6-5, the J call TRBJ1-5; D unresolved. The length of the CDR3 is 13 residues. The V and J ends lost 2 bases and 5 bases respectively, with 7 bases between them. Germline V gene data show CDR1 as MNHEY and CDR2 as SVGAGI. The CDR3 reads CASSYAGDQPQHF. Here the CDR3 DNA reads TGTGCCAGCAGTTACGCCGGGGATCAGCCCCAGCATTTT.